This TCR beta chain appears in the sequencing data of a study of response to subunit inactivated influenza vaccine. Study-wide points: With each seasonal influenza vaccination, the authors suggested, few new T cells are recruited.

MiXCR, run by TCRdb on the RT-PCR reads, gives a single entry per CDR3 protein. The table lists about 700,000 distinct CDR3 sequences, roughly 15% of them singletons, with roughly 7.6% in the top ten. Trimming removed 5 bases from V and 2 bases from J, with 3 bases in between. Germline loops: CDR1 LNHNV, CDR2 YYDKDF (reference sequence). The CDR3 has 12 amino acids. A note on this clonotype: Its antigen is currently unknown.

This clonotype was sampled from a man over 45 who received an inactivated influenza vaccine. The source was PBMCs from blood, collected approximately 15 days before vaccination. The rearrangement links TRBV15 to TRBJ2-2; the D is unclear. In DNA form, the CDR3 reads TGTGCCACCAGCTCCAACACCGGGGAGCTGTTTTTT. Translation gives CATSSNTGELFF.